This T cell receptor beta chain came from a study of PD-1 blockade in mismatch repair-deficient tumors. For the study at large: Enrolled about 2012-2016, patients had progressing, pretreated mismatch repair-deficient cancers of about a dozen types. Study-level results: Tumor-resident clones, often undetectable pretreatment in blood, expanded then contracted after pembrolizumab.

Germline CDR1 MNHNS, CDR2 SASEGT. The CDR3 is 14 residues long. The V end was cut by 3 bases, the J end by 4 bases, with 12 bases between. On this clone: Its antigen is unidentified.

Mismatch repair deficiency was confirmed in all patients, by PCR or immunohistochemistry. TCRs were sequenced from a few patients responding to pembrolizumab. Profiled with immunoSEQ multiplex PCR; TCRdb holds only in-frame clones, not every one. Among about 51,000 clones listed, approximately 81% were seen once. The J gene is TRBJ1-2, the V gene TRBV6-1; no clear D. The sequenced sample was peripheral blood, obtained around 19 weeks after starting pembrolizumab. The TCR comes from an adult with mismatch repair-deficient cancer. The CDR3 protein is CASSEQGRLYGYTF. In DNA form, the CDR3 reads TGTGCCAGCAGTGAGCAAGGGCGTCTCTATGGCTACACCTTC.